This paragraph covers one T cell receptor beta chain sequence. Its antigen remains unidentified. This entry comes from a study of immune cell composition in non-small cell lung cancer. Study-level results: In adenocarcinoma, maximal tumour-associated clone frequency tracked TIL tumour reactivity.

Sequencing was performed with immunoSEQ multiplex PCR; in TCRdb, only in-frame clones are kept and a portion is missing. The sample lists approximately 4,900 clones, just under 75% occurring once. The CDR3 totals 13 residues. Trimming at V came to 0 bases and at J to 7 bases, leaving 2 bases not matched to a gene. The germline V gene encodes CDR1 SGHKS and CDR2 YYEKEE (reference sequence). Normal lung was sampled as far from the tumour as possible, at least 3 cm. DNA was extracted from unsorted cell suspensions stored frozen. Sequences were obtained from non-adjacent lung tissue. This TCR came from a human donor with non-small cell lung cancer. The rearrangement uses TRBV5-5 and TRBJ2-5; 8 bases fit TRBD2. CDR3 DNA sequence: TGTGCCAGCAGCTTGGCCGGGAGGGTGACCCAGTACTTC. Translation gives CASSLAGRVTQYF.